A single sample gave rise to the 10 T cell receptor beta chains below, sequenced in a study of blood T cell repertoires in COVID-19. TCRdb's table, derived via immunoSEQ multiplex PCR, lists solely in-frame clones and lacks some. The profile shows about 310,000 clones, 70% to 90% of them singletons. Sequenced sample: PBMCs or T cells enriched from blood (not recorded which). The receptors were sampled from a middle-aged woman who had recovered from COVID-19.

This rearrangement joins TRBV25-1 to TRBJ1-1; D is ambiguous. The germline V and J ends were trimmed by 5 bases and 4 bases, with 11 bases remaining between them. Per the germline V gene, CDR1 is MGHDK and CDR2 is SYGVNS. The CDR3 sequence is 13 residues long. The CDR3 here is CASSSGSGTEAFF. The DNA of the CDR3 is TGTGCCAGCAGTTCCGGGTCGGGCACTGAAGCTTTCTTT.

The chain recombines TRBV4-2 with TRBJ2-2; a possible D gene is TRBD2 (6 bases). This CDR3 is 14 amino acids long. Between the trimmed V and J ends, which lost 6 bases and 4 bases, there was a span of 12 bases. Germline CDR1 reads LGHNA; CDR2 reads YNFKEQ. Here the CDR3 DNA reads TGTGCCAGCAGGGGGACTGGGATCACCGGGGAGCTGTTTTTT. Encoded protein: CASRGTGITGELFF.

The chain links TRBV19 to TRBJ2-7, with D possibly TRBD2 on 5 matching bases. This CDR3 spans 14 amino acids. The V end lost 1 base, the J end lost 0 bases, and 7 bases lay between the germline ends. Germline V gene data show CDR1 as LNHDA and CDR2 as SQIVND (reference sequence). As DNA, the CDR3 is TGTGCCAGTAGTATAGGGAGGAGCTCCTACGAGCAGTACTTC. It is translated as CASSIGRSSYEQYF.

The V call is TRBV4-1, the J call TRBJ2-2; 8 bases are shared with TRBD2. The CDR3 has 17 amino acids. The germline CDR1 and CDR2 sequences are MGHRA and YSYEKL. Trimming removed 0 bases from V and 7 bases from J; junction bases left unmatched: 10. CDR3 in DNA: TGCGCCAGCAGCCAAGATCGGACGGGAGGGCCTATCGGGGAGCTGTTTTTT. Translated, it gives CASSQDRTGGPIGELFF.

The genes are TRBV6-6 and TRBJ2-3; the D gene is possibly TRBD1 (5 bases). The CDR3 spans 13 residues. Trimming shortened V by 4 bases and J by 14 bases, and 19 bases separated the two germline ends. The germline gives CDR1 MNHNY, CDR2 SVGAGI (reference sequence). The CDR3 coding sequence is TGTGCCAGCAGTTCGTTCCAGGGTAGCAAGGGGTATTTT. Amino acid sequence: CASSSFQGSKGYF.

This clone was detected only once. The gene calls are TRBV27 and TRBJ2-1, with 13 bases aligning to TRBD2. J gave up 9 bases and V 4 bases, and 6 bases lay outside the gene matches. Germline V gene data show CDR1 as MNHEY and CDR2 as SMNVEV (reference sequence). The CDR3 consists of 15 residues. The CDR3 spells CASSYRTSGGSEQFF. The CDR3 DNA follows: TGTGCCAGCAGTTACCGGACTAGCGGGGGCAGTGAGCAGTTCTTC.

This chain uses TRBV2 with TRBJ2-7, with TRBD2 identical over 13 bases. Unmatched junction bases numbered 7, after V lost 8 bases and J lost 3 bases. Germline CDR1 reads SNHLY; CDR2 reads FYNNEI. The CDR3 sequence is 15 residues long. CDR3 residues: CASGRLAGGNYEQYF. The CDR3 nucleotides read TGTGCCAGCGGCCGACTAGCGGGAGGCAACTACGAGCAGTACTTC.

This sequence joins TRBV24-1 and TRBJ2-2, with D unresolved. The CDR3 has 13 amino acids. Trimming stripped 5 bases from V and 2 bases from J, with 5 bases between. Per the germline V gene, CDR1 is KGHDR and CDR2 is SFDVKD. In DNA form, the CDR3 reads TGTGCCACCAGTGCCCTAAACACCGGGGAGCTGTTTTTT. Protein product: CATSALNTGELFF.

This sequence joins TRBV7-2 and TRBJ2-7, with a weak D call TRBD2 (6 bases). Germline assignment: CDR1 SGHTA and CDR2 FQGNSA. With 1 base removed from V and 4 bases from J, the gap between germline ends came to 14 bases. CDR3 size: 15 residues. The chain's CDR3 is CASSLGGGSVYEQYF. CDR3 DNA sequence: TGTGCCAGCAGCTTAGGCGGAGGGTCCGTTTACGAGCAGTACTTC.

The chain combines TRBV29-1 with TRBJ2-3; 10 bases agree with TRBD2. With V trimmed by 3 bases and J by 5 bases, 5 bases remained unmatched. The CDR3 contains 14 residues. The germline gives CDR1 SQVTM, CDR2 ANQGSEA. Here the CDR3 reads CSVDLAGVLDTQYF. The CDR3 DNA follows: TGCAGCGTTGATCTAGCGGGAGTGTTAGATACGCAGTATTTT.